Following are 20 T cell receptor beta chains from one sample sequenced in a study of regulatory T cells in long-lasting Graves disease (dated by TCRdb to the early 2020s). What this sample's time point label stands for: newly diagnosed GD, antithyroid drugs for less than 3 months. RNA was extracted from PBMCs in TRIzol for both TCR sequencing and RNA sequencing. Preparation of the library involved multiplex PCR. Sequencing was carried out with an Illumina HiSeq 4000. iRepertoire HTBI primers and Arm-PCR amplification of CDR3 regions were used to construct TCR beta libraries. TCRdb applied fastp at Q25 and MiXCR to the public reads, then kept only in-frame beta chains. Identical CDR3 protein sequences are pooled into one entry, listed with their most common genes and DNA. For this sample there are about 560,000 distinct CDR3 sequences; roughly 15% appear just once. 12% of the sample goes to the ten largest clones.

The same data also went into a second study, on T cells in Graves' hyperthyroidism and ophthalmopathy.

The material was peripheral blood mononuclear cells (PBMCs), obtained at new diagnosis, from a patient treated with antithyroid drugs. These receptors were collected from a man younger than 30 with Graves disease. Donor details come from another sample of the same person, matched by shared clones.

Notes on this clonotype: This CDR3 fails to terminate in the conserved phenylalanine or tryptophan, so it likely reflects a read error. This chain joins TRBV30 and TRBJ2-3; D is perhaps TRBD2 (6 bases). The CDR3 runs 16 residues. V shed 4 bases and J shed 0 bases, with 17 bases lying between them. Germline V gene data show CDR1 as GTSNPN and CDR2 as SVGIG (reference sequence). CDR3 nucleotides: TGTGCCTGGACGTACGGGAGCGCTTCTAGCACAGATACGCAGTATTCT. This sequence encodes CAWTYGSASSTDTQYS.

This clonotype was counted at least ten times. V is TRBV11-2 and J is TRBJ2-1; 10 bases agree with TRBD2. J was trimmed by 3 bases and V by 5 bases; bases with no gene match: 13. This CDR3 has 18 amino acids. Germline loops: CDR1 SGHAT, CDR2 FQNNGV. Here the CDR3 DNA reads TGTGCCAGCAGCGGACAGGCGTCTAGCGGGAGAGGCTACAATGAGCAGTTCTTC. As protein: CASSGQASSGRGYNEQFF.

This clonotype was observed many times. The chain uses TRBV2 and TRBJ2-7, with D possibly matching TRBD2 (6 bases). The ends were cut back, 7 bases at V and 4 bases at J, with 14 bases in the middle. The CDR3 covers 13 residues. The germline gives CDR1 SNHLY, CDR2 FYNNEI. CDR3 in amino acids: CASNRLELYEQYF. CDR3 coding DNA: TGTGCCAGCAATAGACTAGAGTTGTACGAGCAGTACTTC. The whole variable domain, filled in from reference TRBV2 and TRBJ2-7, reads EPEVTQTPSHQVTQMGQEVILRCVPISNHLYFYWYRQILGQKVEFLVSFYNNEISEKSEIFDDQFSVERPDGSNFTLKIRSTKLEDSAMYFCASNRLELYEQYFGPGTRLTVT.

V usage is TRBV19 and J usage is TRBJ2-5, with TRBD1 matching 11 bases. Germline values: CDR1 LNHDA, CDR2 SQIVND (reference sequence). The CDR3 covers 15 residues. After removal of 7 bases from V and 4 bases from J, the junction contained 8 bases not matched to a gene. The CDR3, as DNA: TGTGCCAGTAATCCCGGGACAGGGGGGCGAGAGACCCAGTACTTC. Translation gives CASNPGTGGRETQYF.

This clonotype was seen more than once but under ten times. This chain connects TRBV5-1 to TRBJ1-3; D is uncertain. Germline V gene lookup returns CDR1 SGHRS and CDR2 YFSETQ. With 1 base removed from V and 0 bases from J, the gap between germline ends came to 8 bases. The CDR3 length is 15 residues. The CDR3 reads CASSLQTPSGNTIYF. As DNA, the CDR3 is TGCGCCAGCAGCTTGCAGACACCCTCTGGAAACACCATATATTTT.

The CDR3 here is CASSPNQGEDEKLFF. The CDR3 nucleotides are TGTGCCAGCAGCCCAAACCAGGGTGAGGATGAAAAACTGTTTTTT. The chain carries TRBV9 and TRBJ1-4; tentative D call: TRBD1 (5 bases). Per the germline V gene, CDR1 is SGDLS and CDR2 is YYNGEE. V dropped 4 bases and J dropped 6 bases, with 16 bases sitting between them. The CDR3 spans 15 residues.

The sample holds a few counts of this clonotype. The rearrangement uses TRBV10-3 and TRBJ2-1; 8 positions agree with TRBD1. The CDR3 length is 17 residues. V trimming: 3 bases; J trimming: 3 bases; junction bases outside the gene matches: 10. Germline-derived CDR1 and CDR2 are ENHRY and SYGVKD. The CDR3 protein is CAISDGGTGGSYNEQFF. The CDR3 nucleotides read TGTGCCATCAGTGATGGGGGCACAGGGGGAAGCTACAATGAGCAGTTCTTC.

This clonotype has a handful of counts. The chain couples TRBV5-1 to TRBJ1-5, with D possibly being TRBD1 (5 bases). Germline lookup yields CDR1 SGHRS and CDR2 YFSETQ. V dropped 0 bases and J dropped 6 bases, with 25 bases sitting between them. This CDR3 has 19 residues. As DNA, the CDR3 is TGCGCCAGCAGCTTGGCCACTCTTTATTCGTCGGGGCGCGGTCAGCCCCAGCATTTT. This translates into CASSLATLYSSGRGQPQHF.

Only a few counts were recorded for this clonotype. The J gene is TRBJ2-5, the V gene TRBV4-1, with D unclear. V was trimmed by 1 base and J by 4 bases, leaving 10 bases between them. CDR3 length: 14 amino acids. Germline CDR1 and CDR2: MGHRA and YSYEKL. CDR3 in DNA: TGCGCCAGCAGCCAAGCTTTTTTAATAGAGACCCAGTACTTC. Protein product: CASSQAFLIETQYF.

This clonotype has at least ten counts. The rearrangement uses TRBV29-1 and TRBJ1-2; D perhaps matches TRBD1 (5 bases). The germline CDR1 and CDR2 sequences are SQVTM and ANQGSEA. This CDR3 is built from 11 residues. Trimming took off 6 bases at V and 4 bases at J, with 9 bases between the two ends. The CDR3 region is CSVQGTYGYTF. The CDR3 nucleotides are TGCAGCGTGCAGGGTACCTATGGCTACACCTTC.

The chain couples TRBV5-1 to TRBJ1-1; the match to TRBD1 covers 10 bases. The CDR3 is made up of 16 amino acids. After removal of 3 bases from V and 2 bases from J, the junction contained 7 bases not matched to a gene. Per germline, CDR1 SGHRS and CDR2 YFSETQ. The CDR3 reads CASSSGQGMGNTEAFF. In DNA form, the CDR3 reads TGCGCCAGCAGCTCGGGACAGGGGATGGGTAACACTGAAGCTTTCTTT.

This clonotype was observed a handful of times. This rearrangement joins TRBV5-6 to TRBJ2-1; D is perhaps TRBD1 (6 bases). This CDR3 contains 12 residues. Per the germline V gene, CDR1 is SGHDT and CDR2 is YYEEEE. Between the trimmed V and J ends, which lost 0 bases and 16 bases, there was a span of 14 bases. The CDR3 DNA follows: TGTGCCAGCAGCTTGGAAGGGACACAGGTATTCTTC. It encodes CASSLEGTQVFF.

This clonotype showed up many times. This chain connects TRBV20-1 to TRBJ1-1; D may be TRBD1 (6 bases). V was pared by 7 bases and J by 3 bases, with 18 bases between. Germline loops: CDR1 DFQATT, CDR2 SNEGSKA (reference sequence). The CDR3 covers 14 residues. This chain's CDR3 is CSVRGGSLDTEAFF. DNA of the CDR3: TGCAGTGTCCGAGGGGGTTCTTTGGACACTGAAGCTTTCTTT.

At least ten counts were recorded for this clonotype. The chain has TRBV10-3 and TRBJ1-5, with D uncertain. The length of the CDR3 is 13 residues. Per the germline V gene, CDR1 is ENHRY and CDR2 is SYGVKD. Trimming stripped 3 bases from V and 5 bases from J, with 8 bases between. CDR3 sequence: CAISDGNHQPQHF. The CDR3 DNA is TGTGCCATCAGTGACGGGAACCATCAGCCCCAGCATTTT.

The chain is built from TRBV3-1 and TRBJ1-2; 7 nucleotides line up with TRBD1. The germline V gene encodes CDR1 LGHDT and CDR2 YNNKEL (reference sequence). CDR3 length equals 15 residues. V lost 4 bases, J lost 2 bases, and 7 bases stayed unmatched. CDR3 protein: CASSPTGPANYGYTF. CDR3 DNA sequence: TGTGCCAGCAGCCCGACAGGGCCCGCGAACTATGGCTACACCTTC.

This clonotype was seen only a few times. This chain uses TRBV12-3 or TRBV12-4 with TRBJ1-4, with unresolved D. V lost 0 bases and J 0 bases, leaving 5 bases between the germline ends. This CDR3 is built from 15 residues. The CDR3 is CASSLAAATNEKLFF. Here the CDR3 DNA reads TGTGCCAGCAGTTTAGCGGCAGCAACTAATGAAAAACTGTTTTTT.

This clonotype was seen ten or more times. V gene TRBV12-3 or TRBV12-4 combines with J gene TRBJ1-4; a possible D gene is TRBD1 (6 bases). The CDR3 loop spans 16 amino acids. V lost 7 bases, J lost 4 bases, and 19 bases lay in between. The CDR3 loop reads CASTLGGAAGNEKLFF. The CDR3 coding sequence is TGTGCCAGCACCTTGGGGGGGGCCGCCGGTAATGAAAAACTGTTTTTT.

At least ten counts were recorded for this clonotype. The chain combines TRBV6-5 with TRBJ2-7; D gene uncertain. CDR3 size: 14 residues. Germline V gene lookup returns CDR1 MNHEY and CDR2 SVGAGI. The ends were cut back, 1 base at V and 0 bases at J, with 7 bases in the middle. The CDR3 protein is CASSYYGSSYEQYF. In DNA form, the CDR3 reads TGTGCCAGCAGTTACTATGGCAGCTCCTACGAGCAGTACTTC.

The rearrangement links TRBV9 to TRBJ2-7; D gene ambiguous. CDR1 and CDR2 from the germline V gene are SGDLS and YYNGEE. The V gene lost 0 bases and the J gene lost 0 bases, with 13 bases spanning the gap. This CDR3 has 16 residues. The CDR3 is CASSVGGSVGSYEQYF. For the CDR3, the DNA is TGTGCCAGCAGCGTAGGGGGATCGGTGGGCTCCTACGAGCAGTACTTC.

At least ten counts were recorded for this clonotype. J is TRBJ1-2 and V is TRBV27; possibly TRBD1 for D (6 bases). The length of the CDR3 is 13 residues. Germline V lookup: CDR1 MNHEY, CDR2 SMNVEV (reference sequence). The ends were cut back, 7 bases at V and 5 bases at J, with 14 bases in the middle. The CDR3 loop is CASKKGQSYGYTF. DNA for the CDR3: TGTGCCAGCAAGAAAGGACAGAGTTATGGCTACACCTTC.